This T cell receptor beta chain was obtained from a study of identical twins (dated by TCRdb to about 2016). Looking at the study overall: TCR alpha and beta repertoires from monozygotic twins, unrelated adults of various ages and cord blood were deep-sequenced to test whether fetal clonotypes persist. To rule out contamination, the twin experiments were replicated at different times with different library preparation protocols.

Preparation of the library involved 5' RACE. Data came from an Illumina HiSeq 2000. A universal primer binding site was introduced by template switching, and a unique molecular identifier was present in the final cDNA, enabling accurate counting of TCR cDNA molecules. First-strand cDNA for TCR alpha and beta chains was synthesized from specific primers in the conserved constant-segment region. To control for contamination, every cDNA library was double barcoded, receiving both a SMART-Mk sample barcode and Illumina barcodes. TruSeq adapter sequences and Illumina sample barcodes were added in two successive PCR steps. TCR alpha and beta cDNA libraries were sequenced on the Illumina HiSeq platform with custom primers. Per the source publication's procedure: Raw reads were processed with MiGEC to extract unique molecular identifiers, and MiXCR was used to determine CDR3 positions. For each individual, recombination models were inferred using an EM algorithm with the repgenHMM and IGoR tools. Shared clonotypes were analyzed with the tcR package in R, and sharing was normalized by the product of cloneset sizes. To study raw recombination free of thymic and clonal selection effects, out-of-frame nonproductive sequences were analyzed. TCRdb reprocessed the public reads (quality trimming at Q25 with fastp, clone calling with MiXCR) and kept in-frame beta chains. Here each entry gathers all rows of one CDR3 protein and keeps the most common genes and DNA. The V and J calls here are based on TCRdb, not the publication. The sample table records about 530,000 distinct CDR3 sequences; about a fifth of these occur just once. In total, the top ten clones hold 0.4% to 0.6% of the sample.

Every donor was a healthy Caucasian. The twin cohort comprised three pairs of female monozygotic twins, all aged roughly 18 to 30 years. Positive isolation kits from Invitrogen were used to isolate CD4+ and CD8+ T cell populations. V gives up 0 bases and J gives up 8 bases, and the segment between their germline ends measures 14 bases. The CDR3 runs 14 amino acids, cysteine and phenylalanine included. The only DNA kept is the CDR3, 42 bases in frame from the first base. CDR1 SGHRS and CDR2 YFSETQ are derived from the germline V gene. Results the study describes overall, beyond this receptor: Because the same donors could not be followed over many years, the conclusions depended on cross-sectional statistical analysis. Compared with coincidental sharing between unrelated individuals, out-of-frame TCR alpha sequences shared between twins showed an excess of sequences with low generation probability. The excess sharing between twins in beta out-of-frame sequences was weaker because fewer shared sequences reduced the signal-to-noise ratio. Invariant T cells such as MAIT and iNKT could partly confound zero-insertion analyses, though diverse VJ usage argued against this for most clonotypes. Fewer insertions were carried by abundant cord blood beta clonotypes, a similar but weaker trend appeared in young adult naive repertoires, and no such trend appeared in memory repertoires. Recombination models systematically underestimated out-of-frame TCR alpha sharing in monozygotic twins but agreed with sharing between unrelated individuals.

Regarding this clonotype: Its target antigen remains unknown. No base-level quality is on record; no much larger clone is a single base apart.

These data also formed part of another study, on yellow fever vaccine responses in identical twins. As the second study states: According to the authors, in identical twins the way T cells responded to vaccination appeared partly convergent and partly personalized. In the study, vaccine-responding T cell clones were precisely tracked in identical twins.

Specimen: CD4+ T cells sorted from blood. The sequence came from a woman between 18 and 29 years old in good health. The chain is made from TRBV5-1 and TRBJ1-2; the D gene is perhaps TRBD1, from 6 matching bases. The DNA sequence is as follows: TGCGCCAGCAGCTTGGACAGGGCAAAATGGGGCTACACCTTC. It encodes CASSLDRAKWGYTF. Full variable domain (CDR3 extended with the reference TRBV5-1 and TRBJ1-2 proteins): KAGVTQTPRYLIKTRGQQVTLSCSPISGHRSVSWYQQTPGQGLQFLFEYFSETQRNKGNFPGRFSGRQFSNSRSEMNVSTLELGDSALYLCASSLDRAKWGYTFGSGTRLTVV.